Sequencing of this T cell receptor (beta chain) was carried out in a study of read filtering for tumor transcriptome and immune sequencing. As for the study in general: About 8 patients were R-ISS I, more than 15 were R-ISS II, 6 or 7 were R-ISS III.

This library used approximately 390 ng RNA and molecular barcoded adaptors spanning alpha/delta and beta/gamma chains. TCRdb re-called the reads through MiXCR, storing one row per CDR3 protein. This sample has over 50,000 distinct CDR3 sequences; approximately 19% occur once, and the top ten carry more than 13%. This clonotype is medium-sized by share. What it binds is unknown. Study findings and constraints: Approximately 80% of IR-seq clonotypes had one read, totaling around 3.4% of reads; RNA-seq: about 69% and 49%.

V lost 4 bases and J lost 2; bases outside the gene matches: 2. This CDR3 region has 14 residues. Germline loops: CDR1 MNHNS, CDR2 SASEGT. This TCR came from a donor at least 40 years old with multiple myeloma. Material for sequencing was a population of CD138-negative cells sorted from bone marrow. The gene calls are TRBV6-1 and TRBJ2-1; 7 bases agree with TRBD2. CDR3 amino acids: CASSAAGTYNEQFF. DNA of the CDR3: TGTGCCAGCAGTGCAGCGGGAACCTACAATGAGCAGTTCTTC.